The 25 T cell receptor beta chains reported below all come from one sample, sequenced in a study of Graves' ophthalmopathy and Graves' hyperthyroidism. Amplified TCR beta CDR3 regions were obtained using RNA transcripts as template. Following a first-round RT-PCR that used HTBI primers, a second-round multiplex PCR was carried out. TCRdb independently ran MiXCR on the multiplex PCR reads; one entry per CDR3 protein. Seen here are fewer than 250,000 distinct CDR3 sequences, 29% observed once, and the top ten hold approximately 9.6%. The sample consisted of peripheral blood. These receptors were obtained from a middle-aged man with Graves' ophthalmopathy.

This clonotype was seen repeatedly, ten times or more. The rearrangement links TRBV12-3 or TRBV12-4 to TRBJ2-5, with D possibly being TRBD1 (5 bases). V was pared by 2 bases and J by 4 bases, with 8 bases between. CDR3 length: 13 residues. CDR3 in DNA: TGTGCCAGCAGTTTAAGGGGAACAGAGACCCAGTACTTC. It yields the protein CASSLRGTETQYF.

This clonotype was counted at least ten times. Since no conserved phenylalanine or tryptophan closes the CDR3, a read error is the likely cause. The chain has TRBV24-1 and TRBJ2-5, with no clear D. The CDR3 runs to 13 residues. Trimming left V 1 base short and J 7 bases short, with 9 bases between. CDR1 is KGHDR, CDR2 SFDVKD, per germline. The CDR3 DNA follows: TGTGCCACCAGTGATTTCGGGTGGGGGACCCAGTACCTC. This gives the protein CATSDFGWGTQYL.

This clonotype was observed at least ten times. This chain links TRBV9 with TRBJ1-5; 7 nucleotides agree with TRBD1. Trimming at V came to 4 bases and at J to 5 bases, leaving 21 bases not matched to a gene. CDR1 is SGDLS, CDR2 YYNGEE, per germline. The CDR3 runs to 19 residues. CDR3 in amino acids: CASSTRREDRTPRYQPQHF. The CDR3 coding sequence is TGTGCCAGCAGCACCCGTAGAGAGGACAGGACTCCACGTTATCAGCCCCAGCATTTT.

This clonotype was seen many times. The chain employs TRBV12-3 or TRBV12-4 and TRBJ2-1; the match to TRBD1 covers 7 bases. Unmatched junction bases numbered 9, after V lost 6 bases and J lost 4 bases. CDR3 length: 15 amino acids. CDR3 loop: CASSPPGQSYNEQFF. CDR3 DNA sequence: TGTGCCAGCAGCCCCCCGGGACAGTCATACAATGAGCAGTTCTTC.

This clonotype was seen many times. This rearrangement joins TRBV12-3 or TRBV12-4 to TRBJ2-5; no firm D call. Trimming left V 3 bases short and J 0 bases short, with 8 bases between. This CDR3 has 14 residues. The CDR3 sequence: CASSFFDDQETQYF. The DNA for the CDR3 is TGTGCCAGCAGTTTTTTCGATGACCAAGAGACCCAGTACTTC.

There are many counts of this clonotype. V and J are TRBV7-9 and TRBJ2-5; D may correspond to TRBD1 or TRBD2 (6 bases each). The CDR3 is 15 residues long. Germline CDR1 SEHNR, CDR2 FQNEAQ (reference sequence). Trimming pared 5 bases from V and 3 bases from J, leaving 16 bases between. The CDR3 region is CASSPRRGPKETQYF. CDR3 nucleotides: TGTGCCAGCAGCCCGAGACGGGGGCCGAAAGAGACCCAGTACTTC.

The chain uses TRBV5-1 and TRBJ1-2; no firm D call. The CDR3 totals 13 residues. CDR1 SGHRS and CDR2 YFSETQ come from the germline V gene. V lost 4 bases to trimming and J lost 0 bases, with 7 bases between them. This CDR3 reads CASSPQPNYGYTF. For the CDR3, the DNA is TGCGCCAGCAGCCCACAGCCTAACTATGGCTACACCTTC.

This clonotype was counted ten times or more. The chain links TRBV5-1 to TRBJ1-1; tentative D call: TRBD1 (5 bases). V lost 3 bases to trimming and J lost 1 base, with 7 bases between them. This CDR3 has 13 residues. Germline CDR1 SGHRS, CDR2 YFSETQ. CDR3 residues: CASSSGQNTEAFF. The CDR3 DNA is TGCGCCAGCAGCTCCGGACAGAACACTGAAGCTTTCTTT.

This chain joins TRBV28 and TRBJ2-7; 10 bases line up with TRBD1. Trimming cost V 3 bases and J 0 bases; bases outside gene matches: 14. This CDR3 comprises 19 residues. Germline CDR1 reads MDHEN; CDR2 reads SYDVKM. In DNA form, the CDR3 reads TGTGCCAGCAGTTTTTCCTCGGACAGGGGGTTCCTCCTCTCCTACGAGCAGTACTTC. It yields the protein CASSFSSDRGFLLSYEQYF.

In its sample, this clonotype was seen many times. V usage is TRBV28 and J usage is TRBJ2-7; D is unclear. The CDR3 is made up of 13 amino acids. Per the germline V gene, CDR1 is MDHEN and CDR2 is SYDVKM. The V end lost 5 bases, the J end lost 3 bases, and 11 bases lay between the germline ends. DNA of the CDR3: TGTGCCAGCAGTCTTACAGACGGCTACGAGCAGTACTTC. Translation gives CASSLTDGYEQYF.

This clonotype showed up many times. This chain connects TRBV7-3 to TRBJ2-5, with TRBD2 identical over 14 bases. Germline loops: CDR1 SGHTA, CDR2 FQGTGA. The CDR3 runs 17 residues. J lost 4 bases, V lost 3 bases, and 7 bases had no gene match. In DNA, the CDR3 is TGTGCCAGCAGCTTGACGGGACTAGCGGGAGTTCGAGAGACCCAGTACTTC. Protein sequence: CASSLTGLAGVRETQYF.

This chain connects TRBV27 to TRBJ1-5; TRBD1 is a possible D gene (5 bases). Trimming removed 1 base from V and 1 base from J, with 11 bases in between. CDR3 length: 16 amino acids. Germline lookup yields CDR1 MNHEY and CDR2 SMNVEV (reference sequence). This CDR3 reads CASSLLGVGSNQPQHF. CDR3 DNA: TGTGCCAGCAGTTTATTGGGGGTAGGAAGCAATCAGCCCCAGCATTTT.

The gene calls are TRBV29-1 and TRBJ2-7, with 9 bases identical to TRBD1. Trimming at V came to 6 bases and at J to 6 bases, leaving 3 bases not matched to a gene. Germline V gene data show CDR1 as SQVTM and CDR2 as ANQGSEA. The CDR3 contains 11 residues. The CDR3, as DNA: TGCAGCGTACAGGGGGCCTCCGAGCAGTACTTC. This encodes CSVQGASEQYF.

The rearrangement uses TRBV6-5 and TRBJ2-7, with 10 bases lining up with TRBD1. The CDR3 sequence is 16 residues long. Trimming took 0 bases from V and 3 from J; bases not matched to a gene: 5. Germline CDR1 MNHEY, CDR2 SVGAGI. DNA of the CDR3: TGTGCCAGCAGTTACTCCAAGACAGGGGGCATCTACGAGCAGTACTTC. This gives the protein CASSYSKTGGIYEQYF.

This clonotype came up many times. V is TRBV6-5 and J is TRBJ1-1; D is ambiguous. With 5 bases removed from V and 6 bases from J, the gap between germline ends came to 16 bases. The CDR3 extends over 14 amino acids. The germline V gene encodes CDR1 MNHEY and CDR2 SVGAGI. The CDR3 region has the DNA TGTGCCAGCAGTCCCACAAACTTAGGCCCTGAAGCTTTCTTT. This sequence encodes CASSPTNLGPEAFF.

This clonotype was counted many times. This chain uses TRBV12-3 or TRBV12-4 with TRBJ1-2, with D unclear. V shed 5 bases and J shed 0 bases, with 10 bases lying between them. The CDR3 has 14 amino acids. This CDR3 is CASSTPGTNYGYTF. Here the CDR3 DNA reads TGTGCCAGCAGTACACCGGGGACTAACTATGGCTACACCTTC.

This chain joins TRBV15 and TRBJ2-2; D may correspond to TRBD1 or TRBD2 (5 bases each). This CDR3 is built from 16 residues. Per germline, CDR1 LNHNV and CDR2 YYDKDF (reference sequence). Trimming removed 0 bases at V and 5 bases at J, with 13 bases between. The DNA for the CDR3 is TGTGCCACCAGCAGAGATTTGTTTGGGGGAACCGGGGAGCTGTTTTTT. Its protein is CATSRDLFGGTGELFF.

Many counts were recorded for this clonotype. The chain recombines TRBV6-6 with TRBJ1-1; no clear D gene. Germline assignment: CDR1 MNHNY and CDR2 SVGAGI (reference sequence). Trimming removed 5 bases from V and 10 bases from J, with 17 bases in between. The CDR3 consists of 13 residues. Written as DNA, the CDR3 is TGTGCCAGCAGTCTTGCCCGTTCCTCGGTAGCTTTCTTT. It codes for CASSLARSSVAFF.

This clonotype was found many times. J is TRBJ2-5 and V is TRBV6-2 or TRBV6-3; TRBD2 matches 11 bases. V shed 6 bases and J 4 bases; nucleotides not matched to a gene: 4. In germline, CDR1 is MNHEY, CDR2 SVGEGT. The CDR3 sequence is 14 residues long. As DNA, the CDR3 is TGTGCCAGCAGCCCCGGACTAGCGGGAGAGACCCAGTACTTC. Translation: CASSPGLAGETQYF.

About this clonotype itself: A single base separates this from a much larger clone, so it may be a read error. The genes are TRBV6-1 and TRBJ1-1; TRBD1 might be the D (6 bases). Trimming removed 6 bases from V and 7 bases from J, with 12 bases in between. The CDR3 extends over 12 amino acids. Germline CDR1 reads MNHNS; CDR2 reads SASEGT. The CDR3 sequence is CASSNGGGEAFF. For the CDR3, the DNA is TGTGCCAGCAGCAACGGGGGCGGTGAAGCTTTCTTT.

This clonotype was recorded many times. The chain couples TRBV19 to TRBJ1-5; D gene unclear. The CDR3 spans 18 residues. Deletions cut 6 bases from V and 1 base from J, with 22 bases between. Germline V gene lookup returns CDR1 LNHDA and CDR2 SQIVND (reference sequence). The CDR3 is CASSPQLGGDGSNQPQHF. The CDR3 bases are TGTGCCAGTAGCCCCCAGTTGGGTGGGGATGGGAGCAATCAGCCCCAGCATTTT.

The sample holds one count of this clonotype. This chain connects TRBV7-2 to TRBJ1-1; D gene uncertain. The CDR3 sequence is 11 residues long. Trimming removed 2 bases from V and 11 bases from J, with 9 bases in between. CDR1 and CDR2 (germline): SGHTA, FQGNSA. The DNA of the CDR3 is TGTGCCAGCAGCTTAATTGGGGAGGCTTTCTTT. This gives the protein CASSLIGEAFF.

At least ten counts were recorded for this clonotype. The chain has TRBV6-2 or TRBV6-3 and TRBJ2-2, with D unresolved. The CDR3 has 11 residues. The V gene lost 7 bases and the J gene lost 6 bases, with 6 bases spanning the gap. The germline V gene has CDR1 MNHEY and CDR2 SVGEGT. In DNA, the CDR3 is TGTGCCAGCAATTCCCCCGGGGAGCTGTTTTTT. Translating gives CASNSPGELFF.

This clonotype was counted many times. This chain joins TRBV29-1 and TRBJ2-7; no reliable D call. Germline V gene sequence: CDR1 SQVTM, CDR2 ANQGSEA. The CDR3 length is 13 residues. The V and J ends lost 6 bases and 5 bases respectively, with 17 bases between them. Written as DNA, the CDR3 is TGCAGCGTCCTGGTCATCAATTCGGACGAGCAGTACTTC. Translation gives CSVLVINSDEQYF.

V and J are TRBV27 and TRBJ2-5; a weak D match, TRBD2 (5 bases). This CDR3 region has 14 residues. The germline gives CDR1 MNHEY, CDR2 SMNVEV (reference sequence). V lost 2 bases to trimming and J lost 2 bases, with 9 bases between them. The CDR3 reads CASSLIGSQETQYF. The CDR3, as DNA: TGTGCCAGCAGTTTAATTGGGAGTCAAGAGACCCAGTACTTC.